This T cell receptor beta chain originates from a study of vaccination effects on CD4 cells after COVID-19. Study-level information: Post-vaccine sampling occurred a median 72 days after the second dose.

Points on this clone: Its antigen remains unidentified.

TCRdb's copy holds only in-frame clones and misses some; the assay was immunoSEQ multiplex PCR. The data show tens of thousands of clones, with approximately 79% seen just once and 2.4% held by the top ten. With nine to eleven days of culture completed, CD4+ T cells were isolated. Either the mRNA-1273 or the BNT162b2 vaccine was given to participants as two doses. This CDR3 is built from 14 residues. Germline assignment: CDR1 LNHDA and CDR2 SQIVND (reference sequence). The ends lost 7 bases at V and 2 bases at J; junction bases unmatched: 5. The TCR comes from a human donor who received a COVID-19 vaccine. V is TRBV19 and J is TRBJ1-5; 7 bases match TRBD1. Sequencing used CD4+ T cells from PBMCs cultured without peptide, obtained after COVID-19 vaccination. The CDR3 spells CASNTGQGNQPQHF. The CDR3 nucleotides read TGTGCCAGTAATACTGGACAGGGCAATCAGCCCCAGCATTTT. Full variable domain (missing parts from reference TRBV19 and TRBJ1-5): DGGITQSPKYLFRKEGQNVTLSCEQNLNHDAMYWYRQDPGQGLRLIYYSQIVNDFQKGDIAEGYSVSREKKESFPLTVTSAQKNPTAFYLCASNTGQGNQPQHFGDGTRLSIL.